A selection of T cell receptor beta chains follows, all from one sample in a study of blood T cell repertoires in COVID-19. TCRdb's copy holds only in-frame clones and misses some; the assay was immunoSEQ multiplex PCR. Among 200,000 to 300,000 clones listed, around four fifths were seen once. Sequenced: peripheral blood. Receptors originate from an older woman with active or convalescent COVID-19. Each CDR3 is given with its conserved first and last residue. Each record gives: D gene, V gene, J gene, clone size, CDR3 length, CDR3 protein, CDR3 DNA. The D gene is left open where the match is weak. A row's size may be missing; if present it is once, few, many or a size class.

D: -
V: TRBV6-6
J: TRBJ2-1
size: -
length: 11
CDR3: CASNYRDEQFF
DNA: TGTGCCAGCAATTACCGTGATGAGCAGTTCTTC

D: TRBD1
V: TRBV13
J: TRBJ1-3
size: -
length: 16
CDR3: CASSLHEGARRNTIYF
DNA: TGTGCCAGCAGCTTACATGAGGGGGCGCGTAGAAACACCATATATTTT

D: TRBD2
V: TRBV4-1
J: TRBJ2-3
size: -
length: 17
CDR3: CASSQTSGGPHTDTQYF
DNA: TGCGCCAGCAGCCAAACTAGCGGGGGGCCACACACAGATACGCAGTATTTT

D: TRBD2
V: TRBV9
J: TRBJ2-3
size: -
length: 16
CDR3: CASSVDPAGGRDTQYF
DNA: TGTGCCAGCAGCGTAGACCCAGCGGGAGGGAGGGATACGCAGTATTTT

D: -
V: TRBV7-9
J: TRBJ2-6
size: -
length: 15
CDR3: CASSVQGFGANVLTF
DNA: TGTGCCAGCAGCGTACAGGGATTTGGGGCCAACGTCCTGACTTTC

D: TRBD2
V: TRBV7-8
J: TRBJ2-5
size: -
length: 17
CDR3: CASSTGTSGRRQETQYF
DNA: TGTGCCAGCAGCACTGGGACTAGCGGGAGGAGGCAAGAGACCCAGTACTTC

D: -
V: TRBV28
J: TRBJ1-4
size: -
length: 15
CDR3: CASSQGRGGLEKLFF
DNA: TGTGCCAGCAGCCAAGGGCGGGGCGGATTAGAAAAACTGTTTTTT

D: TRBD2
V: TRBV7-8
J: TRBJ2-2
size: -
length: 16
CDR3: CASPRTSGSATGELFF
DNA: TGTGCCAGCCCCCGGACTAGCGGGAGTGCCACCGGGGAGCTGTTTTTT

D: TRBD1
V: TRBV18
J: TRBJ1-6
size: -
length: 14
CDR3: CASSPSRGDSPLHF
DNA: TGTGCCAGCTCACCGAGCAGGGGGGATTCACCCCTCCACTTT

D: -
V: TRBV4-2
J: TRBJ2-7
size: -
length: 15
CDR3: CASSQEQDISYEQYF
DNA: TGTGCCAGCAGCCAAGAGCAGGACATCTCCTACGAGCAGTACTTC

D: -
V: TRBV9
J: TRBJ2-2
size: -
length: 15
CDR3: CASSAGHPNTGELFF
DNA: TGTGCCAGCAGCGCGGGACACCCGAACACCGGGGAGCTGTTTTTT

D: TRBD1
V: TRBV28
J: TRBJ1-4
size: -
length: 16
CDR3: CASSPGQGASSEKLFF
DNA: TGTGCCAGCAGTCCAGGACAGGGGGCTTCAAGTGAAAAACTGTTTTTT

D: TRBD2
V: TRBV20-1
J: TRBJ2-7
size: once
length: 11
CDR3: CSALSGNEQYF
DNA: TGCAGTGCTCTCAGCGGGAACGAGCAGTACTTC

D: -
V: TRBV7-3
J: TRBJ1-6
size: few
length: 14
CDR3: CASSQEGASGALHF
DNA: TGTGCCAGCAGCCAGGAGGGAGCTAGTGGGGCCCTCCACTTT

D: -
V: TRBV28
J: TRBJ2-3
size: -
length: 15
CDR3: CASSQVVSIADTQYF
DNA: TGTGCCAGCAGTCAGGTGGTCAGTATAGCAGATACGCAGTATTTT

D: -
V: TRBV11-2
J: TRBJ2-1
size: -
length: 15
CDR3: CASQPSRRLSMSSFF
DNA: TGTGCCAGCCAGCCGTCGAGGAGACTCTCAATGAGTTCGTTCTTC

D: -
V: TRBV3-1/TRBV3-2
J: TRBJ2-3
size: -
length: 14
CDR3: CASSQQLSQDTQYF
DNA: TGTGCCAGCAGCCAGCAACTTAGCCAAGATACGCAGTATTTT

D: -
V: TRBV14
J: TRBJ2-1
size: -
length: 15
CDR3: CASSQGLAGGNEQFF
DNA: TGTGCCAGCAGCCAAGGTTTGGCTGGCGGCAATGAGCAGTTCTTC

D: -
V: TRBV19
J: TRBJ2-1
size: few
length: 14
CDR3: CASSIDPGGSEQFF
DNA: TGTGCCAGTAGTATAGATCCAGGAGGGAGTGAGCAGTTCTTC

D: -
V: TRBV19
J: TRBJ2-7
size: -
length: 13
CDR3: CASSQTPLREQYF
DNA: TGTGCCAGTAGTCAAACCCCCCTACGCGAGCAGTACTTC

D: TRBD1
V: TRBV28
J: TRBJ1-5
size: -
length: 16
CDR3: CASRGDSSPGNQPQHF
DNA: TGTGCCAGCAGGGGGGACAGTAGTCCGGGCAATCAGCCCCAGCATTTT

D: TRBD1
V: TRBV13
J: TRBJ2-2
size: -
length: 14
CDR3: CASSSRQGSGELFF
DNA: TGTGCCAGCAGCTCCCGACAGGGATCCGGGGAGCTGTTTTTT

D: TRBD2
V: TRBV5-1
J: TRBJ2-3
size: -
length: 16
CDR3: CASSLVGLAGVDTQYF
DNA: TGCGCCAGCAGCTTGGTTGGACTAGCGGGAGTGGATACGCAGTATTTT

D: -
V: TRBV3-1/TRBV3-2
J: TRBJ2-6
size: -
length: 17
CDR3: CASSQDMRISGANVLTF
DNA: TGTGCCAGCAGCCAAGATATGAGAATCTCTGGGGCCAACGTCCTGACTTTC

D: -
V: TRBV29-1
J: TRBJ1-1
size: -
length: 13
CDR3: CSVGGTQNTEAFF
DNA: TGCAGCGTCGGAGGGACTCAAAACACTGAAGCTTTCTTT

D: -
V: TRBV3-1/TRBV3-2
J: TRBJ1-2
size: -
length: 13
CDR3: CASSLTENYGYTF
DNA: TGTGCCAGCAGCTTGACAGAGAACTATGGCTACACCTTC

D: -
V: TRBV5-1
J: TRBJ1-4
size: -
length: 17
CDR3: CATPSPPGPPTNEKLFF
DNA: TGCGCCACCCCATCTCCTCCTGGCCCGCCAACTAATGAAAAACTGTTTTTT

D: -
V: TRBV9
J: TRBJ1-2
size: -
length: 14
CDR3: CASSVDVRSSGYTF
DNA: TGTGCCAGCAGCGTAGATGTAAGATCCAGTGGCTACACCTTC

D: -
V: TRBV11-2
J: TRBJ1-1
size: few
length: 14
CDR3: CASSFIRDSTEAFF
DNA: TGTGCCAGCAGCTTTATAAGGGACTCTACTGAAGCTTTCTTT

D: -
V: TRBV5-5
J: TRBJ2-2
size: -
length: 13
CDR3: CASSLVQTGELFF
DNA: TGTGCCAGCAGCTTGGTCCAAACCGGGGAGCTGTTTTTT

D: TRBD1
V: TRBV19
J: TRBJ2-7
size: -
length: 15
CDR3: CASSMRGDRAYEQYF
DNA: TGTGCCAGTAGTATGCGAGGGGACAGGGCCTACGAGCAGTACTTC

D: -
V: TRBV5-1
J: TRBJ1-2
size: -
length: 14
CDR3: CASSSIQGGYGYTF
DNA: TGCGCCAGCAGCTCAATACAGGGTGGCTATGGCTACACCTTC

D: TRBD2
V: TRBV4-1
J: TRBJ2-1
size: once
length: 16
CDR3: CASSQDREAQNNEQFF
DNA: TGCGCCAGCAGCCAAGATCGGGAGGCCCAGAACAATGAGCAGTTCTTC

D: -
V: TRBV7-9
J: TRBJ1-2
size: few
length: 15
CDR3: CASNPGWPSGYGYTF
DNA: TGTGCCAGCAACCCGGGATGGCCCAGCGGGTATGGCTACACCTTC

D: -
V: TRBV2
J: TRBJ1-4
size: -
length: 14
CDR3: CASSVEQINEKLFF
DNA: TGTGCCAGCAGTGTGGAGCAGATAAATGAAAAACTGTTTTTT

D: -
V: TRBV15
J: TRBJ1-4
size: -
length: 13
CDR3: CATSRFRGEKLFF
DNA: TGTGCCACCAGCCGCTTCAGGGGTGAAAAACTGTTTTTT

D: -
V: TRBV9
J: TRBJ1-4
size: -
length: 15
CDR3: CASSVDPRGNEKLFF
DNA: TGTGCCAGCAGCGTAGATCCCAGGGGTAATGAAAAACTGTTTTTT

D: TRBD2
V: TRBV29-1
J: TRBJ2-1
size: -
length: 16
CDR3: CSVEGGAGLSANEQFF
DNA: TGCAGCGTTGAGGGAGGGGCGGGCTTATCGGCCAATGAGCAGTTCTTC

D: TRBD1
V: TRBV27
J: TRBJ2-7
size: once
length: 15
CDR3: CASSRQGAGTYEQYF
DNA: TGTGCCAGCAGTCGACAGGGGGCAGGTACCTACGAGCAGTACTTC

D: TRBD2
V: TRBV5-8
J: TRBJ2-3
size: -
length: 15
CDR3: CASSPGLAGTDTQYF
DNA: TGTGCCAGCAGTCCGGGACTAGCGGGCACAGATACGCAGTATTTT

D: TRBD1
V: TRBV2
J: TRBJ2-5
size: -
length: 12
CDR3: CASSRQGETQYF
DNA: TGTGCCAGCAGCCGACAGGGGGAGACCCAGTACTTC

D: -
V: TRBV6-5
J: TRBJ1-1
size: -
length: 13
CDR3: CASSRGGVDEAFF
DNA: TGTGCCAGCAGTCGGGGGGGGGTCGATGAAGCTTTCTTT